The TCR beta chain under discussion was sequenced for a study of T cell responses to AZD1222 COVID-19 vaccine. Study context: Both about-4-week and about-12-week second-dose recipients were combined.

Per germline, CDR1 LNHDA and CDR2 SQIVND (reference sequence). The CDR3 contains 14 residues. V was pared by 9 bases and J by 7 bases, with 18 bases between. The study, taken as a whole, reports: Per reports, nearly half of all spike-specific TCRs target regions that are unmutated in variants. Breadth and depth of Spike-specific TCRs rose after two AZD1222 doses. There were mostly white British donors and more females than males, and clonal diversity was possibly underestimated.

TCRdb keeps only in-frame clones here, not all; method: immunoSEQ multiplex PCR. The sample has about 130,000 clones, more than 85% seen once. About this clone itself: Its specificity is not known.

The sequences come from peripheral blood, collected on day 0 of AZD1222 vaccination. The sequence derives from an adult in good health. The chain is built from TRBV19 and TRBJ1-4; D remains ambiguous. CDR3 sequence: CASSPHGHSEKLFF. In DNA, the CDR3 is TGTGCCAGCAGCCCCCACGGCCACAGTGAAAAACTGTTTTTT.